These 29 T cell receptor beta chains share one sample of origin, sequenced in a study of OX40 agonist ivuxolimab in advanced cancers. Assay: immunoSEQ multiplex PCR; the TCRdb copy retains only in-frame clones and omits some. In the table there are 50,000 to 70,000 clones, 75% to 95% of which are singletons. The source material was CD4+ or CD8+ T cells sorted from blood, sampled in a trial of the OX40 agonist ivuxolimab. These receptors were collected from an adult with an advanced solid tumor such as melanoma, head and neck, liver or kidney cancer.

This chain links TRBV7-9 with TRBJ2-7; D may be TRBD1 (6 bases). The CDR3 is 13 amino acids. Germline V CDR1 and CDR2: SEHNR, FQNEAQ (reference sequence). Trimming shortened V by 5 bases and J by 2 bases, and 10 bases separated the two germline ends. CDR3 sequence: CASSRDTAYEQYF. The CDR3 DNA sequence: TGTGCCAGCAGCCGGGACACAGCCTACGAGCAGTACTTC.

The chain uses TRBV10-1 and TRBJ2-1; a weak D match, TRBD2 (6 bases). Germline V gives CDR1 WNHNN, CDR2 SYGVQD (reference sequence). V was clipped by 0 bases and J by 2 bases, with 8 bases between them. The CDR3 is 15 amino acids. CDR3 nucleotides: TGCGCCAGCAGTGAGTCAGGAGGGACCTACAATGAGCAGTTCTTC. Translated, it gives CASSESGGTYNEQFF.

This chain's CDR3 is CASSVALVVGANYGYTF. The CDR3 region has the DNA TGTGCCAGCAGCGTAGCTCTGGTGGTGGGCGCGAACTATGGCTACACCTTC. The chain couples TRBV9 to TRBJ1-2, with unresolved D. This CDR3 is built from 17 residues. CDR1 is SGDLS and CDR2 is YYNGEE in the germline V gene. V dropped 0 bases and J dropped 2 bases, with 17 bases sitting between them.

CDR3 coding DNA: TGTGCCAGCAGTGAACTGGCGGGAGGGCTTAAAGGTGCCAAAAACATTCAGTACTTC. This codes for CASSELAGGLKGAKNIQYF. This chain links TRBV6-1 with TRBJ2-4; the match to TRBD2 covers 9 bases. CDR1 is MNHNS, CDR2 SASEGT, per germline. The junction had 12 bases not matched to a gene; V was cut back by 2 bases and J by 1 base. This CDR3 contains 19 residues.

The chain carries TRBV10-3 and TRBJ2-3; the D call may be TRBD1 or TRBD2 (5 bases each). The CDR3 covers 15 residues. The V and J ends lost 6 bases and 0 bases respectively, with 13 bases between them. Germline V lookup: CDR1 ENHRY, CDR2 SYGVKD. Here the CDR3 reads CAIRPGTASTDTQYF. DNA of the CDR3: TGTGCCATCAGGCCCGGGACGGCTAGCACAGATACGCAGTATTTT.

V gene TRBV4-3 combines with J gene TRBJ2-2; no clear D gene. Germline-derived CDR1 and CDR2 are LGHNA and YSLEER. Between the trimmed V and J ends, which lost 0 bases and 4 bases, there was a span of 6 bases. This CDR3 region has 14 residues. For the CDR3, the DNA is TGCGCCAGCAGCCAAGATTGGGGCACCGGGGAGCTGTTTTTT. Protein product: CASSQDWGTGELFF.

This sequence joins TRBV2 and TRBJ2-7, with 7 bases that match TRBD1. CDR1 is SNHLY, CDR2 FYNNEI, per germline. V lost 6 bases to trimming and J lost 3 bases; unmatched junction nucleotides: 2. This CDR3 has 12 amino acids. CDR3 nucleotides: TGTGCCAGCAGGACAGGGTTCTACGAGCAGTACTTC. It is translated as CASRTGFYEQYF.

The chain joins TRBV6-5 to TRBJ2-7; D unclear. CDR1 is MNHEY and CDR2 is SVGAGI in the germline V gene. The V end was cut by 5 bases, the J end by 4 bases, with 9 bases between. The CDR3 spans 12 residues. The CDR3 region is CASSPPGYEQYF. CDR3 nucleotides: TGTGCCAGCAGTCCCCCAGGATACGAGCAGTACTTC.

The V and J genes are TRBV6-6 and TRBJ1-2; no firm D call. V lost 8 bases to trimming and J lost 8 bases, with 9 bases between them. The V gene's germline CDR1 is MNHNY and CDR2 SVGAGI (reference sequence). The CDR3 consists of 10 residues. The CDR3 region is CASGSGGYTF. In nucleotides, the CDR3 is TGTGCCAGCGGAAGTGGGGGCTACACCTTC.

This clone came up once. The rearrangement joins TRBV7-6 to TRBJ2-7, with D unclear. Germline CDR1 reads SGHVS; CDR2 reads FNYEAQ. The V end lost 5 bases, the J end lost 3 bases, and 8 bases lay between the germline ends. This CDR3 is 12 amino acids long. CDR3 sequence reads: CASSPGRYEQYF. CDR3 nucleotides: TGTGCCAGCAGCCCTGGACGCTACGAGCAGTACTTC.

The genes are TRBV18 and TRBJ2-1; 12 nucleotides match TRBD2. The CDR3 contains 16 residues. Germline-derived CDR1 and CDR2 are KGHSH and LQKENI. Losses at the gene ends were 4 bases for V and 5 bases for J; bases not matched to a gene: 6. CDR3 in amino acids: CASSLLASGRDNEQFF. In DNA form, the CDR3 reads TGTGCCAGCTCACTTCTCGCTAGCGGGAGGGACAATGAGCAGTTCTTC.

V and J are TRBV5-4 and TRBJ1-1; 7 bases are a match to TRBD1. The CDR3 loop spans 14 amino acids. J was trimmed by 6 bases and V by 1 base; bases with no gene match: 6. Per germline, CDR1 SGHNT and CDR2 YYREEE (reference sequence). CDR3 sequence: CASSLPRGVSEAFF. The DNA of the CDR3 is TGTGCCAGCAGCTTGCCCAGGGGGGTCTCTGAAGCTTTCTTT.

The chain links TRBV11-2 to TRBJ2-4; TRBD1 aligns across 7 bases. The CDR3 has 20 amino acids. V lost 0 bases to trimming and J lost 1 base; unmatched junction nucleotides: 15. Germline V gene lookup returns CDR1 SGHAT and CDR2 FQNNGV. CDR3 coding DNA: TGTGCCAGCAGCTTAGATCTACCCGGGACAGTTGGCTACGCCAAAAACATTCAGTACTTC. As protein: CASSLDLPGTVGYAKNIQYF.

The chain is built from TRBV27 and TRBJ1-5; D unclear. Deletions cut 6 bases from V and 4 bases from J, with 13 bases between. CDR1 and CDR2 (germline): MNHEY, SMNVEV (reference sequence). The CDR3 is 14 amino acids. CDR3 sequence (DNA): TGTGCCAGCAGGCCTATACAGTATAATCAGCCCCAGCATTTT. Its protein product is CASRPIQYNQPQHF.

V usage is TRBV11-3 and J usage is TRBJ2-2, with a tentative D call TRBD1 (5 bases). Germline lookup yields CDR1 SGHNT and CDR2 YENEEA. V lost 5 bases and J 5 bases, leaving 15 bases between the germline ends. CDR3 length: 15 residues. CDR3 region: CASSRTRGSTGELFF. CDR3 coding DNA: TGTGCCAGCAGCCGCACAAGGGGCAGTACCGGGGAGCTGTTTTTT.

The V and J genes are TRBV7-6 and TRBJ2-1; a weak D match, TRBD2 (5 bases). The CDR3 loop spans 15 amino acids. Looked up from germline, CDR1 is SGHVS and CDR2 is FNYEAQ. Trimming cost V 4 bases and J 9 bases, with 19 bases left between them. The CDR3 reads CASSSGLMTLTEQFF. CDR3 DNA sequence: TGTGCCAGCAGCTCAGGACTCATGACCCTTACTGAGCAGTTCTTC.

The gene calls are TRBV7-2 and TRBJ2-5; a possible D gene is TRBD1 (6 bases). Between the trimmed V and J ends, which lost 5 bases and 5 bases, there was a span of 15 bases. Germline V lookup: CDR1 SGHTA, CDR2 FQGNSA. The CDR3 covers 14 residues. CDR3 bases: TGTGCCAGCAGCGGCGGACAGCCCATGGAGACCCAGTACTTC. It is translated as CASSGGQPMETQYF. Full variable domain (remainder filled in from reference TRBV7-2 and TRBJ2-5): GAGVSQSPSNKVTEKGKDVELRCDPISGHTALYWYRQSLGQGLEFLIYFQGNSAPDKSGLPSDRFSAERTGGSVSTLTIQRTQQEDSAVYLCASSGGQPMETQYFGPGTRLLVL.

V and J are TRBV6-1 and TRBJ2-1; TRBD2 is a possible D gene (6 bases). The germline V gene has CDR1 MNHNS and CDR2 SASEGT. Trimming left V 1 base short and J 13 bases short, with 14 bases between. The CDR3 runs to 13 residues. The CDR3 DNA reads as TGTGCCAGCAGTGAAGGTCCGGGAGAGATTCAGTTCTTC. The encoded protein is CASSEGPGEIQFF.

The chain joins TRBV6-1 to TRBJ1-3; D is uncertain. The V end lost 1 base, the J end lost 1 base, and 5 bases lay between the germline ends. This CDR3 comprises 14 residues. CDR1 is MNHNS, CDR2 SASEGT, per germline. This chain's CDR3 is CASSEGLSGNTIYF. DNA of the CDR3: TGTGCCAGCAGTGAAGGTCTTTCTGGAAACACCATATATTTT.

This chain uses TRBV2 with TRBJ2-1; D uncertain. V lost 5 bases and J 7 bases, leaving 6 bases between the germline ends. This CDR3 region has 11 residues. Per the germline V gene, CDR1 is SNHLY and CDR2 is FYNNEI. The CDR3 sequence is CASSRANEQFF. CDR3 DNA sequence: TGTGCCAGCAGTCGCGCGAATGAGCAGTTCTTC.

The rearrangement links TRBV30 to TRBJ1-5; 9 bases map to TRBD1. Germline-derived CDR1 and CDR2 are GTSNPN and SVGIG (reference sequence). This CDR3 contains 13 residues. With V trimmed by 0 bases and J by 7 bases, 1 base remained unmatched. DNA of the CDR3: TGTGCCTGGAGTGTACAGGGGGCACAGCCCCAGCATTTT. This gives the protein CAWSVQGAQPQHF. Variable domain in full (rest from reference TRBV30 and TRBJ1-5): SQTIHQWPATLVQPVGSPLSLECTVEGTSNPNLYWYRQAAGRGLQLLFYSVGIGQISSEVPQNLSASRPQDRQFILSSKKLLLSDSGFYLCAWSVQGAQPQHFGDGTRLSIL.

The chain employs TRBV18 and TRBJ2-1; TRBD2 matches at 10 bases. Per germline, CDR1 KGHSH and CDR2 LQKENI. The CDR3 is made up of 15 amino acids. The junction had 10 bases not matched to a gene; V was cut back by 2 bases and J by 12 bases. The CDR3 spells CASSPTSGKNLVQFF. The CDR3 nucleotides read TGTGCCAGCTCACCAACTAGCGGGAAGAATTTAGTGCAGTTCTTC.

The V gene is TRBV7-2, the J gene TRBJ1-1; D is ambiguous. Germline V gene sequence: CDR1 SGHTA, CDR2 FQGNSA. The CDR3 extends over 12 amino acids. The V end lost 4 bases, the J end lost 7 bases, and 10 bases lay between the germline ends. In DNA form, the CDR3 reads TGTGCCAGCAGCTCGACATGGAGTGAAGCTTTCTTT. Protein sequence: CASSSTWSEAFF. Drawing the rest from reference TRBV7-2 and TRBJ1-1, the complete variable domain is GAGVSQSPSNKVTEKGKDVELRCDPISGHTALYWYRQSLGQGLEFLIYFQGNSAPDKSGLPSDRFSAERTGGSVSTLTIQRTQQEDSAVYLCASSSTWSEAFFGQGTRLTVV.

In this sample, this clone turned up once. The chain has TRBV7-2 and TRBJ2-3; tentatively, D is TRBD2 (5 bases). With 2 bases removed from V and 6 bases from J, the gap between germline ends came to 9 bases. CDR3 length: 13 residues. The germline CDR1 and CDR2 sequences are SGHTA and FQGNSA. CDR3 residues: CASSLPGVDTQYF. As DNA, the CDR3 is TGTGCCAGCAGCTTACCCGGGGTGGATACGCAGTATTTT.

V is TRBV4-3 and J is TRBJ2-1, with a possible D match to TRBD2 (6 bases). Trimming removed 2 bases from V and 4 bases from J, with 18 bases in between. This CDR3 has 17 amino acids. CDR1 is LGHNA, CDR2 YSLEER, per germline. The DNA of the CDR3 is TGCGCCAGCAGCCAACAACCCCCCGGGAGTAGGTACAATGAGCAGTTCTTC. It codes for CASSQQPPGSRYNEQFF.

The V and J genes are TRBV6-5 and TRBJ1-2, with 10 bases aligning to TRBD1. Germline CDR1 and CDR2: MNHEY and SVGAGI. V lost 4 bases and J lost 2; bases outside the gene matches: 7. CDR3 size: 16 residues. The CDR3 loop is CASSSTSTGGNYGYTF. CDR3 nucleotide sequence: TGTGCCAGCAGTTCTACGTCGACAGGGGGCAACTATGGCTACACCTTC.

This clone came up once. This rearrangement joins TRBV6-1 to TRBJ1-5, with D hard to call. V dropped 2 bases and J dropped 7 bases, with 6 bases sitting between them. The CDR3 is 12 residues long. Germline CDR1 is MNHNS and CDR2 is SASEGT. In DNA, the CDR3 is TGTGCCAGCAGTGAACCCCGGCAGCCCCAGCATTTT. Translating it yields CASSEPRQPQHF.

J is TRBJ1-3 and V is TRBV28; D might be TRBD1 (5 bases). Trimming took 2 bases from V and 2 from J, leaving 13 bases between them. This CDR3 region has 16 residues. Germline V gene sequence: CDR1 MDHEN, CDR2 SYDVKM. The CDR3 DNA reads as TGTGCCAGCAGTTTAAACGGCGCAGGGACTGGAAACACCATATATTTT. As protein: CASSLNGAGTGNTIYF.

V gene TRBV18 combines with J gene TRBJ2-7; 8 nucleotides align to TRBD2. The CDR3 is made up of 17 amino acids. V trimming: 3 bases; J trimming: 2 bases; junction bases outside the gene matches: 12. From germline, CDR1 is KGHSH and CDR2 LQKENI. CDR3 sequence reads: CASSPGVPSGPTYEQYF. The CDR3 bases are TGTGCCAGCTCACCGGGGGTACCTAGCGGGCCAACCTACGAGCAGTACTTC.